The 30 T cell receptor beta chains below all came from one sample that was sequenced in a study of Graves' ophthalmopathy and Graves' hyperthyroidism (dated by TCRdb to 2017 to 2018). Sequenced on an Illumina HiSeq 2000. TCR beta CDR3 regions were amplified from RNA transcripts for repertoire sequencing. A first-round RT-PCR used HTBI primers with the Qiagen OneStep RT-PCR kit, followed by a second-round multiplex PCR, size selection and purification. TCRdb reprocessing: public reads trimmed at Q25 with fastp, clones called with MiXCR, in-frame beta chains kept. Each CDR3 protein appears once, grouped with its most common genes and DNA. Here the sample has approximately 160,000 distinct CDR3 sequences; less than 45% occur a single time. The top ten clones comprise around 5.8% of the sample. The sample taken for sequencing was peripheral blood. The receptors stem from a woman aged 40 to 50 with Graves' ophthalmopathy. Donor details come from another sample of the same person, matched by shared clones.

This clonotype was recorded many times. This rearrangement joins TRBV5-1 to TRBJ2-7; TRBD1 matches 9 bases. The CDR3 runs 14 residues. CDR1 SGHRS and CDR2 YFSETQ come from the germline V gene. With 0 bases clipped from V and 5 bases from J, the junction kept 3 bases outside the gene matches. Here the CDR3 DNA reads TGCGCCAGCAGCTTGGGACAGGGGGTGGACGAGCAGTACTTC. Its translation is CASSLGQGVDEQYF.

This clonotype was found many times. The chain links TRBV6-5 to TRBJ1-1; D not resolved. Looked up from germline, CDR1 is MNHEY and CDR2 is SVGAGI. V lost 6 bases and J 1 base, leaving 9 bases between the germline ends. The CDR3 loop spans 13 amino acids. The CDR3 DNA follows: TGTGCCAGCAGCCTTCGACAGAACACTGAAGCTTTCTTT. This gives the protein CASSLRQNTEAFF.

This clonotype was detected many times. The chain is built from TRBV27 and TRBJ2-7; D uncertain. Trimming took off 3 bases at V and 1 base at J, with 10 bases between the two ends. CDR3 length: 14 amino acids. Germline V CDR1 and CDR2: MNHEY, SMNVEV (reference sequence). The CDR3 protein is CASSFKVESYEQYF. The CDR3 bases are TGTGCCAGCAGTTTCAAGGTTGAGTCCTACGAGCAGTACTTC.

This rearrangement joins TRBV11-3 to TRBJ2-2, with D unclear. Germline CDR1 reads SGHNT; CDR2 reads YENEEA. This CDR3 comprises 13 residues. The V gene lost 6 bases and the J gene lost 5 bases, with 10 bases spanning the gap. CDR3 nucleotide sequence: TGTGCCAGCAGTCAAATACGGACCGGGGAGCTGTTTTTT. Protein sequence: CASSQIRTGELFF.

This clonotype was seen at least ten times. The rearrangement links TRBV6-5 to TRBJ1-1, with D possibly matching TRBD1 (5 bases). The CDR3 covers 17 residues. CDR1 is MNHEY, CDR2 SVGAGI, per germline. Trimming removed 2 bases at V and 1 base at J, with 17 bases between. The CDR3, as DNA: TGTGCCAGCAGTTACCAGGCCTTTGGGACGGGGAACACTGAAGCTTTCTTT. It is translated as CASSYQAFGTGNTEAFF.

This clonotype was seen many times. The rearrangement uses TRBV30 and TRBJ1-6; TRBD1 agrees at 7 bases. Germline lookup yields CDR1 GTSNPN and CDR2 SVGIG (reference sequence). V gave up 3 bases and J gave up 15 bases; unmatched junction bases: 14. The CDR3 consists of 14 residues. The CDR3 DNA is TGTGCCTGGAGCCTAACACCGGGACAGTCAGTCCTCCACTTT. This sequence encodes CAWSLTPGQSVLHF.

This sequence joins TRBV20-1 and TRBJ2-5; TRBD1 matches at 11 bases. Per germline, CDR1 DFQATT and CDR2 SNEGSKA (reference sequence). After removal of 4 bases from V and 6 bases from J, the junction contained 7 bases not matched to a gene. This CDR3 is built from 14 residues. The CDR3 sequence is CSATGTGGLKTQYF. CDR3 coding DNA: TGCAGTGCTACCGGGACAGGGGGTTTGAAGACCCAGTACTTC.

This clonotype was counted at least ten times. This chain joins TRBV6-1 and TRBJ1-5; TRBD1 is a possible D gene (5 bases). The CDR3 loop spans 15 amino acids. Germline V gives CDR1 MNHNS, CDR2 SASEGT. V was shortened by 5 bases and J by 5 bases, with 16 bases between the two germline ends. The CDR3, as DNA: TGTGCCAGCAGTCAACCACTTGGGGGGGATCAGCCCCAGCATTTT. Its translation is CASSQPLGGDQPQHF.

This clonotype occurred many times. This chain uses TRBV6-1 with TRBJ1-1; 11 nucleotides line up with TRBD1. After removal of 6 bases from V and 4 bases from J, the junction contained 10 bases not matched to a gene. Germline lookup yields CDR1 MNHNS and CDR2 SASEGT. The CDR3 totals 16 residues. CDR3 sequence reads: CASRDRGRVRFTEAFF. In nucleotides, the CDR3 is TGTGCCAGCAGGGACAGGGGGCGAGTACGCTTCACTGAAGCTTTCTTT.

This clonotype was picked up many times. V usage is TRBV7-2 and J usage is TRBJ1-5; a possible D gene is TRBD1 (6 bases). Germline V lookup: CDR1 SGHTA, CDR2 FQGNSA. The CDR3 is 14 residues long. Trimming stripped 2 bases from V and 6 bases from J, with 11 bases between. CDR3 coding DNA: TGTGCCAGCAGCTTAACGTGGGGGCCTCAGCCCCAGCATTTT. Residues: CASSLTWGPQPQHF.

This clonotype has a count of ten or more. This chain joins TRBV6-2 or TRBV6-3 and TRBJ2-7; D remains unclear. Per the germline V gene, CDR1 is MNHEY and CDR2 is SVGEGT. The CDR3 extends over 13 amino acids. V lost 7 bases and J lost 6, with 16 bases in between. CDR3 nucleotides: TGTGCCAGCAAGGAACTGAGAGAGGTCGAGCAGTACTTC. Amino acid sequence: CASKELREVEQYF.

This sequence joins TRBV5-1 and TRBJ2-7, with no clear D. V was trimmed by 4 bases and J by 2 bases, leaving 13 bases between them. The CDR3 consists of 14 residues. Looked up from germline, CDR1 is SGHRS and CDR2 is YFSETQ. The CDR3 loop is CASSPQIGTYEQYF. DNA of the CDR3: TGCGCCAGCAGCCCCCAAATTGGGACCTACGAGCAGTACTTC.

The chain recombines TRBV12-3 or TRBV12-4 with TRBJ1-1; weak D call: TRBD1 (5 bases). This CDR3 is built from 13 residues. V was pared by 4 bases and J by 7 bases, with 13 bases between. DNA for the CDR3: TGTGCCAGCAGTTCCCGACAGAGAGATGAAGCTTTCTTT. This codes for CASSSRQRDEAFF.

J is TRBJ1-1 and V is TRBV6-2 or TRBV6-3; D is unclear. V shed 7 bases and J shed 4 bases, with 7 bases lying between them. Germline V gene data show CDR1 as MNHEY and CDR2 as SVGEGT. This CDR3 spans 11 amino acids. The CDR3 reads CASIWGTEAFF. Here the CDR3 DNA reads TGTGCCAGCATCTGGGGCACTGAAGCTTTCTTT.

V and J are TRBV24-1 and TRBJ2-5; D is possibly TRBD2 (5 bases). V lost 4 bases and J 7 bases, leaving 18 bases between the germline ends. Germline values: CDR1 KGHDR, CDR2 SFDVKD. The CDR3 is made up of 15 amino acids. CDR3 in DNA: TGTGCCACCAGTGACAACTTAAAGGGAGAGGGGACCCAGTACTTC. Encoded protein: CATSDNLKGEGTQYF.

This clonotype was counted ten times or more. The chain has TRBV20-1 and TRBJ1-2, with D possibly TRBD1 on 5 matching bases. Per germline, CDR1 DFQATT and CDR2 SNEGSKA (reference sequence). The CDR3 is 13 residues long. V was cut by 1 base and J by 3 bases, with 9 bases left in between. As DNA, the CDR3 is TGCAGTGCTAGAGTACAGGACCACTATGGCTACACCTTC. Its translation: CSARVQDHYGYTF.

The rearrangement joins TRBV12-3 or TRBV12-4 to TRBJ2-2; 11 bases agree with TRBD2. The CDR3 covers 14 residues. V lost 10 bases and J lost 4; bases outside the gene matches: 5. The CDR3 protein is CATATSGATGELFF. In nucleotides, the CDR3 is TGTGCCACCGCGACTAGCGGGGCCACCGGGGAGCTGTTTTTT.

This clonotype was detected ten times or more. The V call is TRBV6-1, the J call TRBJ1-5, with no clear D. The ends were cut back, 6 bases at V and 2 bases at J, with 14 bases in the middle. This CDR3 has 15 amino acids. The V gene's germline CDR1 is MNHNS and CDR2 SASEGT. The CDR3 nucleotides are TGTGCCAGCAGGCTTACAGAGATTGGCAATCAGCCCCAGCATTTT. It translates to CASRLTEIGNQPQHF.

This clonotype was seen repeatedly, ten times or more. The chain combines TRBV20-1 with TRBJ1-2, with a possible D match to TRBD1 (6 bases). Trimming took off 1 base at V and 8 bases at J, with 20 bases between the two ends. The germline gives CDR1 DFQATT, CDR2 SNEGSKA (reference sequence). The CDR3 is 15 amino acids. The CDR3 DNA is TGCAGTGCTAGAGGAGGGGGAACCCCCCTTGGGGGCTACACCTTC. Its translation is CSARGGGTPLGGYTF.

The rearrangement joins TRBV4-2 to TRBJ2-7, with 8 bases aligning to TRBD2. This CDR3 comprises 16 residues. Germline CDR1 LGHNA, CDR2 YNFKEQ. V lost 6 bases and J lost 3; bases outside the gene matches: 13. DNA of the CDR3: TGTGCCAGCAGTTACTTTAGCGGGGAGAACAACTACGAGCAGTACTTC. Translated, it gives CASSYFSGENNYEQYF.

In its sample, this clonotype was seen many times. This rearrangement joins TRBV15 to TRBJ1-2; D possibly corresponds to TRBD1 (5 bases). The CDR3 length is 15 residues. Trimming cost V 5 bases and J 5 bases, with 18 bases left between them. From germline, CDR1 is LNHNV and CDR2 YYDKDF (reference sequence). The CDR3 loop reads CATSGSGTPRYGYTF. The DNA for the CDR3 is TGTGCCACCAGCGGCTCCGGGACGCCACGATATGGCTACACCTTC. The full variable domain, in which reference TRBV15 and TRBJ1-2 provide the parts outside the CDR3, is DAMVIQNPRYQVTQFGKPVTLSCSQTLNHNVMYWYQQKSSQAPKLLFHYYDKDFNNEADTPDNFQSRRPNTSFCFLDIRSPGLGDTAMYLCATSGSGTPRYGYTFGSGTRLTVV.

The chain has TRBV6-1 and TRBJ1-1, with 7 bases aligning to TRBD1. The CDR3 is made up of 13 amino acids. Germline V gives CDR1 MNHNS, CDR2 SASEGT. The junction had 7 bases not matched to a gene; V was cut back by 6 bases and J by 6 bases. In nucleotides, the CDR3 is TGTGCCAGCAGAGTAGGGGGCTACGCTGAAGCTTTCTTT. Translating it yields CASRVGGYAEAFF.

This clonotype was recorded at least ten times. V and J are TRBV12-3 or TRBV12-4 and TRBJ2-7; D may be TRBD1 (6 bases). There are 13 residues in the CDR3. Written as DNA, the CDR3 is TGTGCTAGTAGACAGGCAGCAGGATACGAGCAGTACTTC. The encoded protein is CASRQAAGYEQYF.

This clonotype was seen repeatedly, ten times or more. J is TRBJ1-2 and V is TRBV6-1; 7 nucleotides match TRBD1. The CDR3 consists of 14 residues. The J segment lost 2 bases and the V segment lost 4 bases, leaving 4 bases of the junction unmatched. The germline CDR1 and CDR2 sequences are MNHNS and SASEGT. The CDR3 DNA follows: TGTGCCAGCAGTGGGCCGGGACAGAACTATGGCTACACCTTC. Protein sequence: CASSGPGQNYGYTF.

This clonotype occurred many times. The rearrangement uses TRBV5-1 and TRBJ1-1; D is unresolved. The CDR3 runs to 16 residues. Per the germline V gene, CDR1 is SGHRS and CDR2 is YFSETQ. V dropped 4 bases and J dropped 2 bases, with 18 bases sitting between them. This CDR3 reads CASSPLMGKGNTEAFF. The CDR3 coding sequence is TGCGCCAGCAGCCCCCTTATGGGTAAGGGAAACACTGAAGCTTTCTTT.

This sequence joins TRBV2 and TRBJ2-5; the D is unclear. Deletions cut 6 bases from V and 5 bases from J, with 13 bases between. CDR1 is SNHLY, CDR2 FYNNEI, per germline. The CDR3 has 13 amino acids. The CDR3 region has the DNA TGTGCCAGCAGCGAGGACGCTAGGGAGACCCAGTACTTC. Translating gives CASSEDARETQYF. Variable domain in full (rest from reference TRBV2 and TRBJ2-5): EPEVTQTPSHQVTQMGQEVILRCVPISNHLYFYWYRQILGQKVEFLVSFYNNEISEKSEIFDDQFSVERPDGSNFTLKIRSTKLEDSAMYFCASSEDARETQYFGPGTRLLVL.

This clonotype was counted ten times or more. CDR3 nucleotide sequence: TGCAGTGCTAGGGCCGGGACAGGACTCTACGAGCAGTACTTC. This sequence encodes CSARAGTGLYEQYF. This chain uses TRBV20-1 with TRBJ2-7; 8 nucleotides agree with TRBD1. The CDR3 has 14 amino acids. V was pared by 3 bases and J by 3 bases, with 7 bases of the junction left unmatched. Germline V gene sequence: CDR1 DFQATT, CDR2 SNEGSKA (reference sequence).

The chain's CDR3 is CASSLGPGISYGYTF. In DNA, the CDR3 is TGTGCCAGCAGCCTCGGCCCAGGGATCTCCTATGGCTACACCTTC. The V call is TRBV12-3 or TRBV12-4, the J call TRBJ1-2; the D gene is possibly TRBD1 (5 bases). Trimming removed 6 bases from V and 4 bases from J, with 18 bases in between. The CDR3 sequence is 15 residues long.

This clonotype has ten or more counts. V and J are TRBV11-2 and TRBJ1-2; TRBD1 might be the D (6 bases). With 1 base removed from V and 2 bases from J, the gap between germline ends came to 14 bases. The CDR3 consists of 16 residues. Germline CDR1 reads SGHAT; CDR2 reads FQNNGV. This CDR3 reads CASSLVTGPTNYGYTF. Here the CDR3 DNA reads TGTGCCAGCAGCTTAGTGACAGGCCCAACCAACTATGGCTACACCTTC.

This clonotype was counted at least ten times. This chain links TRBV10-3 with TRBJ1-1; the match to TRBD1 covers 8 bases. The ends lost 10 bases at V and 2 bases at J; junction bases unmatched: 6. CDR3 length: 13 residues. Germline CDR1 is ENHRY and CDR2 is SYGVKD. The CDR3, as DNA: TGTGCCACCTTGGACAGGGTAAACACTGAAGCTTTCTTT. This encodes CATLDRVNTEAFF.